The 22 T cell receptor beta chains below come from one sample, sequenced in a study of T cell repertoires in ileal Crohn's disease. As to time point: neoterminal ileum biopsy at postoperative endoscopy, about 6 months after surgery. Sequencing used immunoSEQ multiplex PCR; TCRdb keeps in-frame clones, though not all of them. The sample includes 15,000 to 20,000 clones, more than 65% seen only once; the top ten take around 4.2%. Sequencing was performed on ileal tissue. All receptors come from an adult with Crohn's disease.

This rearrangement joins TRBV6-5 to TRBJ2-5, with D tentatively TRBD1 (6 bases). Trimming left V 2 bases short and J 4 bases short, with 8 bases between. The germline CDR1 and CDR2 sequences are MNHEY and SVGAGI. This CDR3 is built from 13 residues. As DNA, the CDR3 is TGTGCCAGCAGTTACAGGGGGAGAGAGACCCAGTACTTC. It encodes CASSYRGRETQYF.

This clone showed up just a few times. The chain carries TRBV2 and TRBJ1-3; TRBD1 is a possible D gene (5 bases). The CDR3 is made up of 15 amino acids. CDR1 SNHLY and CDR2 FYNNEI come from the germline V gene. V was clipped by 5 bases and J by 2 bases, with 13 bases between them. CDR3 DNA: TGTGCCAGCAGTTTCTTTAGACAGCCTGGAAACACCATATATTTT. It is translated as CASSFFRQPGNTIYF.

The chain uses TRBV30 and TRBJ2-2; 12 bases fit TRBD2. V dropped 4 bases and J dropped 7; count of bases not matched to a gene: 7. CDR1 and CDR2 from the germline V gene are GTSNPN and SVGIG (reference sequence). The CDR3 is 15 amino acids. In DNA, the CDR3 is TGTGCCTGGACTAGCGGGAGGGCCGGGAACGGGGAGCTGTTTTTT. This codes for CAWTSGRAGNGELFF.

The rearrangement uses TRBV19 and TRBJ2-7; D perhaps matches TRBD1 (5 bases). The V end was cut by 3 bases, the J end by 6 bases, with 15 bases between. Germline V lookup: CDR1 LNHDA, CDR2 SQIVND (reference sequence). The CDR3 totals 14 residues. This CDR3 reads CASSIGQGLGEQYF. Written as DNA, the CDR3 is TGTGCCAGTAGTATCGGGCAGGGTCTGGGCGAGCAGTACTTC.

The chain carries TRBV27 and TRBJ2-7; D perhaps matches TRBD2 (5 bases). The CDR3 spans 17 residues. The V and J ends lost 5 bases and 5 bases respectively, with 25 bases between them. CDR1 and CDR2 from the germline V gene are MNHEY and SMNVEV (reference sequence). CDR3 DNA sequence: TGTGCCAGCAGTGCCCTCGAGCGGCGCTCAAAGTGGCACGAGCAGTACTTC. Its translation is CASSALERRSKWHEQYF.

The chain couples TRBV7-9 to TRBJ1-3, with 8 nucleotides matching TRBD1. The CDR3 length is 16 residues. Germline V CDR1 and CDR2: SEHNR, FQNEAQ (reference sequence). V trimming: 5 bases; J trimming: 0 bases; junction bases outside the gene matches: 6. CDR3 region: CASSLDRGASGNTIYF. The DNA of the CDR3 is TGTGCCAGCAGCCTAGACAGGGGAGCCTCTGGAAACACCATATATTTT.

CDR3 sequence reads: CAISGPEQETQYF. Here the CDR3 DNA reads TGTGCCATCAGTGGGCCAGAACAAGAGACCCAGTACTTC. The V gene is TRBV10-3, the J gene TRBJ2-5; D gene ambiguous. The CDR3 runs to 13 residues. Germline lookup yields CDR1 ENHRY and CDR2 SYGVKD. V lost 4 bases and J lost 2, with 8 bases in between.

This clone was observed a few times. The V call is TRBV5-1, the J call TRBJ1-1, with TRBD1 matching 7 bases. J lost 1 base, V lost 0 bases, and 9 bases had no gene match. The germline V gene has CDR1 SGHRS and CDR2 YFSETQ. The CDR3 runs to 17 residues. CDR3 DNA: TGCGCCAGCAGCTTGGAGGGGGCAGGGGGAACGAACACTGAAGCTTTCTTT. As protein: CASSLEGAGGTNTEAFF.

V is TRBV4-1 and J is TRBJ2-1; no firm D call. The CDR3 has 15 residues. CDR1 is MGHRA, CDR2 YSYEKL, per germline. Trimming took off 0 bases at V and 6 bases at J, with 12 bases between the two ends. Here the CDR3 reads CASSQDSRLPNEQFF. CDR3 DNA: TGCGCCAGCAGCCAAGATAGCCGACTGCCCAATGAGCAGTTCTTC.

The chain recombines TRBV7-9 with TRBJ1-1; D is unresolved. V lost 2 bases to trimming and J lost 10 bases, with 11 bases between them. The CDR3 is made up of 12 amino acids. Looked up from germline, CDR1 is SEHNR and CDR2 is FQNEAQ (reference sequence). The CDR3 bases are TGTGCCAGCAGCTTACCCGCCCGAGGAGCTTTCTTT. It specifies CASSLPARGAFF.

This clone has just a few counts. V usage is TRBV5-8 and J usage is TRBJ2-3; TRBD1 matches at 8 bases. V lost 7 bases and J lost 5; bases outside the gene matches: 12. CDR1 SGHTS and CDR2 YDEGEE come from the germline V gene. This CDR3 is built from 15 residues. The CDR3 DNA sequence: TGTGCCAGCGATCGAGCACAGGGGGTGGGAGATACGCAGTATTTT. Amino acid sequence: CASDRAQGVGDTQYF. Using reference TRBV5-8 and TRBJ2-3 for the parts outside the CDR3, the full variable domain is EAGVTQSPTHLIKTRGQQATLRCSPISGHTSVYWYQQALGLGLQFLLWYDEGEERNRGNFPPRFSGRQFPNYSSELNVNALELEDSALYLCASDRAQGVGDTQYFGPGTRLTVL.

V usage is TRBV6-6 and J usage is TRBJ1-4; 10 nucleotides align to TRBD1. V trimming: 6 bases; J trimming: 2 bases; junction bases outside the gene matches: 6. The CDR3 has 16 amino acids. Germline V gives CDR1 MNHNY, CDR2 SVGAGI (reference sequence). Here the CDR3 DNA reads TGTGCCAGCAGCAGACAGGGGGCCGGGACTAATGAAAAACTGTTTTTT. It is translated as CASSRQGAGTNEKLFF.

The CDR3 DNA reads as TGTGCCAGCAACCCGGGACAGGGAGGAGGCTACACCTTC. Its protein product is CASNPGQGGGYTF. The rearrangement uses TRBV27 and TRBJ1-2; 9 nucleotides agree with TRBD1. Trimming cost V 7 bases and J 8 bases; bases outside gene matches: 8. There are 13 residues in the CDR3. Germline V gene sequence: CDR1 MNHEY, CDR2 SMNVEV (reference sequence).

V usage is TRBV9 and J usage is TRBJ2-2; the D gene is possibly TRBD2 (5 bases). The germline CDR1 and CDR2 sequences are SGDLS and YYNGEE. V dropped 0 bases and J dropped 0 bases, with 9 bases sitting between them. CDR3 length equals 16 residues. The CDR3 is CASSVVATPNTGELFF. CDR3 DNA sequence: TGTGCCAGCAGCGTAGTAGCGACCCCGAACACCGGGGAGCTGTTTTTT.

The J gene is TRBJ2-3, the V gene TRBV27; the D gene is possibly TRBD2 (7 bases). The CDR3 is 17 amino acids. Trimming left V 6 bases short and J 2 bases short, with 21 bases between. Germline V lookup: CDR1 MNHEY, CDR2 SMNVEV (reference sequence). CDR3 DNA sequence: TGTGCCAGCAGCCTATCGGGGGGCCTAAACTCCACAGATACGCAGTATTTT. This sequence encodes CASSLSGGLNSTDTQYF.

The rearrangement links TRBV15 to TRBJ2-5; a possible D gene is TRBD2 (6 bases). The CDR3 is 13 amino acids. Trimming left V 0 bases short and J 5 bases short, with 7 bases between. Germline CDR1 is LNHNV and CDR2 is YYDKDF (reference sequence). The CDR3 loop reads CATSRDRGETQYF. The CDR3 DNA follows: TGTGCCACCAGCAGAGATCGGGGGGAGACCCAGTACTTC.

This clone was observed a few times. The chain has TRBV7-8 and TRBJ2-5; the match to TRBD2 covers 11 bases. CDR1 and CDR2 from the germline V gene are SGHVS and FQNEAQ. Trimming at V came to 7 bases and at J to 1 base, leaving 5 bases not matched to a gene. The length of the CDR3 is 15 residues. The DNA of the CDR3 is TGTGCCAGCATCACTAGCGGGGGTACCCAAGAGACCCAGTACTTC. Protein sequence: CASITSGGTQETQYF.

CDR3 amino acids: CSVLGDYEQYF. The DNA of the CDR3 is TGCAGTGTTCTCGGGGACTACGAGCAGTACTTC. The V call is TRBV20-1, the J call TRBJ2-7; possibly TRBD2 for D (5 bases). In germline, CDR1 is DFQATT, CDR2 SNEGSKA (reference sequence). With 7 bases removed from V and 3 bases from J, the gap between germline ends came to 10 bases. The CDR3 contains 11 residues.

The chain carries TRBV19 and TRBJ2-5; possibly TRBD2 for D (5 bases). Germline V lookup: CDR1 LNHDA, CDR2 SQIVND (reference sequence). The CDR3 is made up of 15 amino acids. Trimming took off 4 bases at V and 6 bases at J, with 18 bases between the two ends. The DNA of the CDR3 is TGTGCCAGTAGTAGCTTGGAGGAGGTGAGAAAGACCCAGTACTTC. It translates to CASSSLEEVRKTQYF.

The V gene is TRBV25-1, the J gene TRBJ1-3; D gene ambiguous. The CDR3 spans 13 residues. V was shortened by 6 bases and J by 0 bases, with 6 bases between the two germline ends. In germline, CDR1 is MGHDK, CDR2 SYGVNS. The CDR3 loop reads CASSAASGNTIYF. Here the CDR3 DNA reads TGTGCCAGCAGCGCGGCCTCTGGAAACACCATATATTTT.

This sequence joins TRBV5-1 and TRBJ2-3; 9 bases align to TRBD1. The germline CDR1 and CDR2 sequences are SGHRS and YFSETQ. The CDR3 extends over 14 amino acids. With V trimmed by 4 bases and J by 3 bases, 3 bases remained unmatched. Written as DNA, the CDR3 is TGCGCCAGCAGCGGACAGGGGAGGACAGATACGCAGTATTTT. Translation: CASSGQGRTDTQYF.

The chain links TRBV5-1 to TRBJ1-1; 7 bases are shared with TRBD1. Germline loops: CDR1 SGHRS, CDR2 YFSETQ. The CDR3 spans 15 residues. Germline trimming cut 4 bases from V and 0 bases from J; bases unmatched to any gene: 6. The CDR3 DNA is TGCGCCAGCAGCAGGAGACAGGGAATGAACACTGAAGCTTTCTTT. It yields the protein CASSRRQGMNTEAFF. Together with reference TRBV5-1 and TRBJ1-1, the CDR3 gives the full variable domain: KAGVTQTPRYLIKTRGQQVTLSCSPISGHRSVSWYQQTPGQGLQFLFEYFSETQRNKGNFPGRFSGRQFSNSRSEMNVSTLELGDSALYLCASSRRQGMNTEAFFGQGTRLTVV.